These 11 T cell receptor beta chains were sequenced from one sample in a study of blood T cell repertoires in COVID-19. Sequenced by immunoSEQ multiplex PCR; TCRdb stores in-frame clones only, minus some. The table lists some 120,000 clones, approximately 80% of them singletons. The sequencing sample was made of peripheral blood. The receptors stem from a woman aged 50 to 60 with acute or convalescent COVID-19.

The chain recombines TRBV28 with TRBJ1-1; D unclear. The ends were cut back, 1 base at V and 8 bases at J, with 5 bases in the middle. This CDR3 has 11 amino acids. Germline CDR1 MDHEN, CDR2 SYDVKM. The chain's CDR3 is CASSLSGEAFF. The CDR3 DNA reads TGTGCCAGCAGTTTATCCGGGGAAGCTTTCTTT.

The V gene is TRBV28, the J gene TRBJ1-5; D not certain. Trimming took 3 bases from V and 0 from J, leaving 12 bases between them. This CDR3 contains 16 residues. In germline, CDR1 is MDHEN, CDR2 SYDVKM. CDR3: CASSFTEAYSNQPQHF. CDR3 in DNA: TGTGCCAGCAGTTTTACAGAAGCTTATAGCAATCAGCCCCAGCATTTT.

The chain couples TRBV6-4 to TRBJ1-5; D unclear. Germline lookup yields CDR1 MRHNA and CDR2 SNTAGT. Trimming took off 2 bases at V and 3 bases at J, with 5 bases between the two ends. The CDR3 runs to 13 residues. The chain's CDR3 is CASSDPFNQPQHF. In DNA form, the CDR3 reads TGTGCCAGCAGTGACCCTTTCAATCAGCCCCAGCATTTT.

The chain employs TRBV20-1 and TRBJ1-1, with a possible D match to TRBD1 (5 bases). Trimming removed 6 bases at V and 6 bases at J, with 11 bases between. This CDR3 has 11 amino acids. Germline V gene sequence: CDR1 DFQATT, CDR2 SNEGSKA (reference sequence). The DNA of the CDR3 is TGCAGTGCGGATAGGGGATCTGAAGCTTTCTTT. Translation gives CSADRGSEAFF.

V and J are TRBV19 and TRBJ2-1; D may be TRBD2 (5 bases). The CDR3 has 14 residues. Germline V CDR1 and CDR2: LNHDA, SQIVND (reference sequence). V gave up 6 bases and J gave up 8 bases, with 17 bases separating them. The CDR3 region is CASRGAGRVHEQFF. CDR3 nucleotide sequence: TGTGCCAGTAGAGGTGCGGGCCGGGTCCATGAGCAGTTCTTC.

V and J are TRBV7-2 and TRBJ1-5; 7 bases map to TRBD1. CDR3 length: 14 residues. Germline CDR1 SGHTA, CDR2 FQGNSA. The junction had 5 bases not matched to a gene; V was cut back by 3 bases and J by 6 bases. The CDR3 bases are TGTGCCAGCAGCTTGTCCCACAGGGGTCAGCCCCAGCATTTT. It yields the protein CASSLSHRGQPQHF.

The chain employs TRBV20-1 and TRBJ2-1; D is unresolved. V was shortened by 3 bases and J by 4 bases, with 13 bases between the two germline ends. The CDR3 has 14 residues. The germline CDR1 and CDR2 sequences are DFQATT and SNEGSKA (reference sequence). The CDR3 reads CSASKETTYNEQFF. Here the CDR3 DNA reads TGCAGTGCTAGTAAGGAGACCACATACAATGAGCAGTTCTTC.

This clone has more than one count but fewer than ten. V and J are TRBV9 and TRBJ1-2; 7 positions agree with TRBD1. CDR1 and CDR2 from the germline V gene are SGDLS and YYNGEE. This CDR3 contains 14 residues. The V and J ends lost 0 bases and 6 bases, in that order; junction bases with no gene match: 5. The CDR3 DNA reads TGTGCCAGCAGCGTAGTGCCAGGGGGAGATGGCTACACCTTC. Translation gives CASSVVPGGDGYTF.

This clone was detected only a few times. The rearrangement uses TRBV24-1 and TRBJ2-3; 8 bases map to TRBD1. This CDR3 is built from 14 residues. V was pared by 6 bases and J by 1 base, with 2 bases of the junction left unmatched. Germline loops: CDR1 KGHDR, CDR2 SFDVKD. This CDR3 is CATSRGQGTDTQYF. As DNA, the CDR3 is TGTGCCACCAGTAGGGGACAGGGCACAGATACGCAGTATTTT.

V usage is TRBV19 and J usage is TRBJ1-2; TRBD1 matches at 10 bases. The CDR3 is 16 residues long. Trimming at V came to 5 bases and at J to 8 bases, leaving 14 bases not matched to a gene. Germline values: CDR1 LNHDA, CDR2 SQIVND (reference sequence). The CDR3 nucleotides read TGTGCCAGTAGTTACGCCGGGACAGGGGAAAATGGGGGCTACACCTTC. Its translation is CASSYAGTGENGGYTF. The full variable domain, in which reference TRBV19 and TRBJ1-2 provide the parts outside the CDR3, is DGGITQSPKYLFRKEGQNVTLSCEQNLNHDAMYWYRQDPGQGLRLIYYSQIVNDFQKGDIAEGYSVSREKKESFPLTVTSAQKNPTAFYLCASSYAGTGENGGYTFGSGTRLTVV.

The J gene is TRBJ1-4, the V gene TRBV6-5, with D hard to call. CDR1 is MNHEY and CDR2 is SVGAGI in the germline V gene. The CDR3 has 14 amino acids. V gave up 8 bases and J gave up 7 bases, with 17 bases separating them. CDR3 loop: CASRLGGNGEKLFF. The CDR3 DNA reads as TGTGCCAGCCGCCTGGGAGGGAATGGTGAAAAACTGTTTTTT.